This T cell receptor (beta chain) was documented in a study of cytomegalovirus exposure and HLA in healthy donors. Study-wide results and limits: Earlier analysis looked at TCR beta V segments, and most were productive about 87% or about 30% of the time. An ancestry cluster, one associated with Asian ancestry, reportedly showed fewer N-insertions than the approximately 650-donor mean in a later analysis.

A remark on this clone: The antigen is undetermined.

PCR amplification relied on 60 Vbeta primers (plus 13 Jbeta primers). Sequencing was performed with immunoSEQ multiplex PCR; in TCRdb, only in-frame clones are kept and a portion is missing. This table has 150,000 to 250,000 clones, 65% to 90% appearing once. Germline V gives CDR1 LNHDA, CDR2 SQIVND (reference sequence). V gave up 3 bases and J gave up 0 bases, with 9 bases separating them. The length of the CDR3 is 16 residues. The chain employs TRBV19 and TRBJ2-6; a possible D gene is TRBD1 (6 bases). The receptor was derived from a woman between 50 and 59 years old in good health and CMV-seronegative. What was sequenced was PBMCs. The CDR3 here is CASSIARGSGANVLTF. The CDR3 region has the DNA TGTGCCAGTAGTATTGCCAGGGGCTCTGGGGCCAACGTCCTGACTTTC.